The source of this TCR beta chain is a study of cytomegalovirus exposure and HLA in healthy donors. The study's findings and limits: The study carried out a later analysis of TCR beta sequences. It associated under 20,000 of them with specific HLA alleles at a false discovery rate of 0.05.

Points on this clone: Its matching antigen is unknown.

Primers for the PCR totalled 60 Vbeta and 13 Jbeta. Original methodology: Approximately 83 million unique TCR beta chains, some 9.9 million shared, were counted in a later analysis. Profiled with immunoSEQ multiplex PCR; TCRdb holds only in-frame clones, not every one. V, J and clone size are taken as reported in that table, and D and trimming were inferred from the DNA itself. The sample yields around 150,000 clones, around 69% seen once. J lost 0 bases, V lost 4 bases, and 5 bases had no gene match. Germline CDR1 MNHEY, CDR2 SVGAGI. CDR3 length equals 16 residues. The TCR originated in a man aged 55 to 69 in good health and CMV-seronegative. The V and J genes are TRBV6-5 and TRBJ2-1, with 8 positions matching TRBD1. Sequenced: PBMCs. CDR3 in DNA: TGTGCCAGCAGTTTACAGGGGGTGAGCTCCTACAATGAGCAGTTCTTC. Residues: CASSLQGVSSYNEQFF.